This TCR beta chain was recorded in a study of T cells in Graves' hyperthyroidism and ophthalmopathy (dated by TCRdb to between 2018 and 2021). With regard to the full study: Peripheral blood samples were taken at the time of initial diagnosis, prior to any treatment. In addition, the study compared T-cell repertoires in thyroid tissue and in blood from roughly six Graves' hyperthyroidism patients. TCR Vbeta CDR3 sequencing of 140 or so peripheral blood samples (43 ophthalmopathy, 75 or so hyperthyroidism and approximately 17 progressor patients) is reported in the paper. After blood sampling, hyperthyroidism patients were treated with methimazole at a starting dose of 30 mg daily, and ophthalmopathy patients were treated with high-dose intravenous methylprednisolone. An independent validation cohort of about 20 hyperthyroidism patients and more than 15 patients who later progressed to ophthalmopathy tested prospective prediction of ophthalmopathy. To identify distinguishing TCR V-J signatures, a discovery cohort of about a hundred patients was used, comprising approximately 40 with Graves' ophthalmopathy and roughly 60 with stable Graves' hyperthyroidism. The approximately 100 discovery patients were divided at random into training and test sets in a 7:3 ratio. What the authors observed across the whole study: Most expanded thyroid clonotypes (frequency above 0.001) were also detected in blood, suggesting blood repertoires may reflect thyroid immune responses. A model built on a 13 V-J signature distinguished ophthalmopathy from stable hyperthyroidism, reaching around 87% sensitivity and under 84% specificity in cross-validation and 80%/75% in testing. In validation, the model predicted progression to ophthalmopathy with 55% to 71% sensitivity and over 72% specificity, a median of about 6.7 months before onset. Sample size was not statistically predetermined, and blinding of investigators to group allocation was not performed.

As concerns this clonotype: Its target antigen remains unknown. Base qualities are not recorded, but no much larger clone differs from it by a single base.

Stable Graves' hyperthyroidism was defined as the absence of progression to ophthalmopathy over 18 months of follow-up. Hyperthyroidism patients were newly diagnosed, with disease duration under 2 months, and aged 18 to 65 years. Patients with uncontrolled infections, other autoimmune diseases, pregnancy or lactation were excluded. Diagnoses were based on clinical symptoms, serum thyroxine and TRAb, thyroid ultrasound and orbital computed tomography. PBMCs were separated from roughly 10 ml of fresh peripheral blood using Ficoll-Paque density gradient centrifugation. Total RNA was extracted using Trizol reagent, and RNA quality was assessed on an Agilent 2100 Bioanalyzer. Amplification of TCR beta CDR3 regions was carried out from RNA transcripts. For the first round of RT-PCR on the TCR CDR3, the HTBI primer set was used together with the Qiagen OneStep RT-PCR kit. Libraries were constructed in a second round of multiplex PCR, after which size selection and purification were performed. Paired-end sequencing of the libraries was performed with 100 bp reads on an Illumina HiSeq2000. In the paper's pipeline: SOAPnuke was used to process the raw data, throwing out any read that contained adapters or uncalled bases, had a mean Phred below 15, or lacked an exact constant-primer or identifier match. High-quality paired reads were merged with COPE v1.2.5, and unique nucleotide sequences were defined as clonotypes. MiTCR v1.1 was used to align clonotypes to the IMGT TRBV, TRBD and TRBJ reference segments. The analysis was restricted to V-J combinations with a frequency above 0.0001, which together covered about 99% of the repertoires. A TCS score was defined as the ratio of F50 (clonal expansion) to E x V (chaos), with BLOSUM62-based TCRdist applied between CDR3 peptides within each V-J. Welch's t-statistics and random forest reduced 514 V-J features to roughly 13, which were used in a naive Bayes classifier (R e1071). Clones were called with MiXCR by TCRdb after fastp trimmed the public reads at Q25, and only in-frame beta chains were retained. Here each entry gathers all rows of one CDR3 protein and keeps the most common genes and DNA. TCRdb, not the authors, supplied the V and J calls. This sample has about 350,000 distinct CDR3 sequences in its table, and 14% of those were observed once. The leading ten clones occupy 20% to 25% of the sample.

The CDR3, from cysteine to phenylalanine, totals 15 residues. Kept here is only the CDR3 DNA, which spans 45 bases and is read in frame from base 1. As encoded in the germline V gene (reference sequence), CDR1 is SEHNR while CDR2 is FQNEAQ. V drops 3 bases and J drops 6 bases, leaving 15 bases in between. This TCR derives from a woman younger than 45 with Graves' hyperthyroidism. The chain uses TRBV7-9 and TRBJ2-1; the D region is possibly TRBD1 or TRBD2, each matching across 5 bases. Sequencing was done on a sample of blood. The CDR3 amino acid sequence is: CASSFPGPEGNEQFF. In nucleotide form, the sequence is TGTGCCAGCAGCTTTCCGGGACCCGAGGGCAATGAGCAGTTCTTC.